The 12 T cell receptor beta chains below were found in one sample sequenced in a study of T cells in Graves' hyperthyroidism and ophthalmopathy. Amplification of TCR beta CDR3 regions was performed using RNA transcripts as template. Primed by the HTBI set, a first-round RT-PCR was run on the TCR CDR3. TCRdb redid the calling of the multiplex PCR reads with MiXCR, one entry per CDR3 protein. The sample has approximately 400,000 distinct CDR3 sequences, approximately 14% seen once. The sample was blood. These receptors all stem from a woman aged 18-29 years with Graves' hyperthyroidism.

The J gene is TRBJ2-5, the V gene TRBV5-1; 9 bases match TRBD1. Germline lookup yields CDR1 SGHRS and CDR2 YFSETQ. After removal of 0 bases from V and 5 bases from J, the junction contained 8 bases not matched to a gene. The CDR3 totals 16 residues. The CDR3 nucleotides read TGCGCCAGCAGCTTGGGGGGACAGGGCGTTCTGGAGACCCAGTACTTC. Translated, it gives CASSLGGQGVLETQYF.

This clonotype was found many times. The chain employs TRBV7-2 and TRBJ1-2; D might be TRBD1 (5 bases). Germline V gives CDR1 SGHTA, CDR2 FQGNSA. The CDR3 is made up of 12 amino acids. V lost 2 bases to trimming and J lost 8 bases, with 9 bases between them. CDR3 loop: CASSLNGGGYTF. CDR3 nucleotides: TGTGCCAGCAGCTTAAATGGGGGAGGCTACACCTTC.

This clonotype was counted many times. The V and J genes are TRBV5-1 and TRBJ1-1, with D uncertain. The V end lost 3 bases, the J end lost 0 bases, and 12 bases lay between the germline ends. This CDR3 has 15 residues. Germline V lookup: CDR1 SGHRS, CDR2 YFSETQ. CDR3 DNA: TGCGCCAGCAGCTCGAGCGGGCACATGAACACTGAAGCTTTCTTT. Translating gives CASSSSGHMNTEAFF.

This clonotype has ten or more counts. This chain links TRBV20-1 with TRBJ2-7, with 10 bases that match TRBD2. From germline, CDR1 is DFQATT and CDR2 SNEGSKA (reference sequence). The CDR3 consists of 15 residues. Trimming removed 5 bases from V and 5 bases from J; junction bases left unmatched: 12. The CDR3: CSALSLTSGVDEQYF. The CDR3 nucleotides are TGCAGTGCTCTCAGCCTTACTAGCGGGGTCGACGAGCAGTACTTC.

There are many counts of this clonotype. The rearrangement joins TRBV24-1 to TRBJ1-2; D unclear. The CDR3 loop spans 12 amino acids. V was trimmed by 7 bases and J by 8 bases, leaving 13 bases between them. Per germline, CDR1 KGHDR and CDR2 SFDVKD. CDR3 in amino acids: CATRDSGRGYTF. The CDR3 DNA reads TGTGCCACCAGAGACTCGGGCCGCGGCTACACCTTC.

This clonotype was seen a few times. This chain uses TRBV20-1 with TRBJ1-6; 9 positions match TRBD1. Looked up from germline, CDR1 is DFQATT and CDR2 is SNEGSKA (reference sequence). The CDR3 contains 15 residues. Unmatched junction bases numbered 9, after V lost 7 bases and J lost 5 bases. The CDR3 loop is CSVLPGQGNNSPLHF. Here the CDR3 DNA reads TGCAGTGTTCTGCCGGGACAGGGCAATAATTCACCCCTCCACTTT.

This clonotype turned up a few times. The chain uses TRBV6-5 and TRBJ2-3; a possible D gene is TRBD1 (5 bases). Germline-derived CDR1 and CDR2 are MNHEY and SVGAGI. This CDR3 contains 14 residues. Trimming removed 2 bases at V and 7 bases at J, with 13 bases between. CDR3 DNA sequence: TGTGCCAGCAGTTACGGCAGGGAAGTAAATACGCAGTATTTT. This codes for CASSYGREVNTQYF.

This clonotype was observed many times. The gene calls are TRBV28 and TRBJ1-5, with 8 bases matching TRBD1. Looked up from germline, CDR1 is MDHEN and CDR2 is SYDVKM. The CDR3 runs 15 residues. J was trimmed by 8 bases and V by 5 bases; bases with no gene match: 11. CDR3 region: CASSKRQGMMEPQHF. The CDR3 nucleotides are TGTGCCAGCAGTAAGAGACAGGGGATGATGGAGCCCCAGCATTTT.

This clonotype occurred a few times. This sequence joins TRBV10-3 and TRBJ1-1; D might be TRBD1 (6 bases). The CDR3 extends over 17 amino acids. Between the trimmed V and J ends, which lost 11 bases and 0 bases, there was a span of 25 bases. CDR1 and CDR2 (germline): ENHRY, SYGVKD. CDR3 nucleotide sequence: TGTGCCGTACGCAGCAGGGGTAGGGGTGAAGTGAACACTGAAGCTTTCTTT. It yields the protein CAVRSRGRGEVNTEAFF.

DNA of the CDR3: TGCAGTGCTAAACTCTGGACTAGCGGAACTAGCACAGATACGCAGTATTTT. As protein: CSAKLWTSGTSTDTQYF. J is TRBJ2-3 and V is TRBV20-1; TRBD2 agrees at 10 bases. The CDR3 is made up of 17 amino acids. Germline V gene lookup returns CDR1 DFQATT and CDR2 SNEGSKA (reference sequence). V shed 4 bases, J shed 0 bases, and the junction held 10 bases outside the gene matches.

V usage is TRBV4-2 and J usage is TRBJ2-7, with a tentative D call TRBD2 (6 bases). Germline-derived CDR1 and CDR2 are LGHNA and YNFKEQ. The CDR3 length is 16 residues. V lost 4 bases to trimming and J lost 6 bases, with 22 bases between them. The CDR3 loop is CASSPWFRVDGGEQYF. CDR3 bases: TGTGCCAGCAGCCCGTGGTTCCGAGTGGACGGGGGCGAGCAGTACTTC.

In the case of this clonotype: A clone one base away is much larger, so this may be a read error. Because the CDR3 is missing its conserved closing phenylalanine or tryptophan, this is likely a read error. This chain uses TRBV28 with TRBJ1-2; D remains ambiguous. V lost 4 bases and J lost 8, with 5 bases in between. Germline assignment: CDR1 MDHEN and CDR2 SYDVKM. The CDR3 has 10 residues. The CDR3 spells CASSSAGYTL. CDR3 nucleotides: TGTGCCAGCAGTTCCGCGGGCTACACCCTC.